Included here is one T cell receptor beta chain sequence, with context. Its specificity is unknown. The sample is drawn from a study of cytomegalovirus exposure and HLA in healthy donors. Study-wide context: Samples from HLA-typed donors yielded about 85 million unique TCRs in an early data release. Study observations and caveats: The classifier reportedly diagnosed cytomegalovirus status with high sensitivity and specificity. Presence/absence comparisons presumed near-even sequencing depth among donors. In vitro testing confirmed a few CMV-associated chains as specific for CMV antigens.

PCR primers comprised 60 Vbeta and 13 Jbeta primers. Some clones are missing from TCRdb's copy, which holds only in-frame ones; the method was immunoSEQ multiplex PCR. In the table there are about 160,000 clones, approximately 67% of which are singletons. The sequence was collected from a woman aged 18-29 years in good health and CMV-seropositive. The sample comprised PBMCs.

Here the CDR3 reads CASSPSTTANYGYTF. The CDR3 coding sequence is TGTGCCAGCAGCCCTTCGACGACAGCTAACTATGGCTACACCTTC. The chain joins TRBV6-6 to TRBJ1-2, with a weak D call TRBD1 (5 bases). From germline, CDR1 is MNHNY and CDR2 SVGAGI (reference sequence). Trimming shortened V by 6 bases and J by 0 bases, and 14 bases separated the two germline ends. The CDR3 sequence is 15 residues long.